This passage covers 2 T cell receptor beta chains from one sample sequenced in a study of T cell changes during pregnancy in multiple sclerosis. TCRdb's table, derived via immunoSEQ multiplex PCR, lists solely in-frame clones and lacks some. The table shows approximately 35,000 clones, with 85% to 95% occurring only once. Input material: PBMCs (not recorded whether the cells were cultured). The receptors were sampled from a female donor with multiple sclerosis, enrolled in a pregnancy study.

V is TRBV19 and J is TRBJ2-5, with D hard to call. CDR3 length: 13 amino acids. Germline V gives CDR1 LNHDA, CDR2 SQIVND (reference sequence). V was pared by 2 bases and J by 1 base, with 5 bases between. The CDR3 DNA follows: TGTGCCAGTAGTATACGGCTCCAAGAGACCCAGTACTTC. It translates to CASSIRLQETQYF.

The genes are TRBV7-8 and TRBJ1-4; D call uncertain. The CDR3 consists of 15 residues. Germline assignment: CDR1 SGHVS and CDR2 FQNEAQ. V was clipped by 5 bases and J by 0 bases, with 10 bases between them. For the CDR3, the DNA is TGTGCCAGCAGCCCCCGCTCCGCAACTAATGAAAAACTGTTTTTT. Its translation is CASSPRSATNEKLFF.